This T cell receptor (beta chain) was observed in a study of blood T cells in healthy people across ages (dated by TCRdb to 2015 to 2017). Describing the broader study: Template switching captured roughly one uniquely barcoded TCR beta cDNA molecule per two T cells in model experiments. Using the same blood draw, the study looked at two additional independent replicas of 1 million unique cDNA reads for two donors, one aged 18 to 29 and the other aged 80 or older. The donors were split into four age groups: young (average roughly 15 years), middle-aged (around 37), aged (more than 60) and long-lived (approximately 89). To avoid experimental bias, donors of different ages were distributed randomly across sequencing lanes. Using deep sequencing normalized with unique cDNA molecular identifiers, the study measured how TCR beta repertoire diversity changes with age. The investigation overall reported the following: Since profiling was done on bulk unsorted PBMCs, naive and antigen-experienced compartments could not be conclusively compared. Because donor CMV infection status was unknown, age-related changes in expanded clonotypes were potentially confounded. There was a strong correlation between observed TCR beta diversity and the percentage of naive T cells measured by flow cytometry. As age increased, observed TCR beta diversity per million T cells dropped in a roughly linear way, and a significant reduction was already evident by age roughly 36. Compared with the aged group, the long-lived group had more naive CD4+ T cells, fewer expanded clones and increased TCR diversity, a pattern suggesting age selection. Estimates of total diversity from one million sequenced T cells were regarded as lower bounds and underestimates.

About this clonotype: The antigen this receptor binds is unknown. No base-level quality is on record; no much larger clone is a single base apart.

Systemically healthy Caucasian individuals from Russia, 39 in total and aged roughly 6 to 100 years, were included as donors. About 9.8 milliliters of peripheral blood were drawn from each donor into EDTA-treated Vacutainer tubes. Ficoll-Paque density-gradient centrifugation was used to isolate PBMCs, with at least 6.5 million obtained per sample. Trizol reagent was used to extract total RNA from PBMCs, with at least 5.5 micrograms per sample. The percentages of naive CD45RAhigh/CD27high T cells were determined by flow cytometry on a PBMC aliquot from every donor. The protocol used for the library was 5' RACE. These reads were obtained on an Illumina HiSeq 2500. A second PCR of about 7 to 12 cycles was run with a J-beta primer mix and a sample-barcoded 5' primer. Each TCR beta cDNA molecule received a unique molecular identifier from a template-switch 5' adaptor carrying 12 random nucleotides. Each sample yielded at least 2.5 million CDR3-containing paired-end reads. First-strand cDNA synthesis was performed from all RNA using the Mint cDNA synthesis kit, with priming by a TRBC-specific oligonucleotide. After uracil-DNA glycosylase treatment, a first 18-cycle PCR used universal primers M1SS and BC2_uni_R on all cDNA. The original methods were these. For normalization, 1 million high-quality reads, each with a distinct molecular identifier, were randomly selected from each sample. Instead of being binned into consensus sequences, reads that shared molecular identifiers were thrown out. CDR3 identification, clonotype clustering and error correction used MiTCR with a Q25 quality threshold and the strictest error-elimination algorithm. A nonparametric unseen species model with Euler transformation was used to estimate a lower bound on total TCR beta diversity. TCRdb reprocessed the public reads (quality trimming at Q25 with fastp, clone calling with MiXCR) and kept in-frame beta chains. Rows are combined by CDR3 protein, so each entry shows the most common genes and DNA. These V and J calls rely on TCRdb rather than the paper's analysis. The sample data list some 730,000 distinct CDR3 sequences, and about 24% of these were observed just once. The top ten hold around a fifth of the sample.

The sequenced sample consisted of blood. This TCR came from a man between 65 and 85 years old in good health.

The CDR3: CASTLSGVQETQYF. The DNA sequence is as follows: TGTGCCAGCACTCTTAGCGGGGTCCAAGAGACCCAGTACTTC. The rearranged chain carries TRBV6-1 and TRBJ2-5; 8 junctional bases match TRBD2. The CDR3 runs 14 amino acids, cysteine and phenylalanine included. The entry retains the CDR3 DNA only, 42 bases that are in frame from base 1. V trim: 7 bases; J trim: 1 base; unmatched bases: 5. Looking up the germline V gene yields CDR1 MNHNS and CDR2 SASEGT.